This TCR beta chain was sequenced for a study of CD8+ T cells in alopecia areata. V lost 1 base to trimming and J lost 3 bases, with 9 bases between them. This CDR3 is 14 amino acids long. Germline values: CDR1 SGHVS, CDR2 FQNEAQ. As for treatment: oral pan-JAK inhibitor, 5-10 mg twice daily. Investigators sorted PBMCs to obtain both CD4+ and CD8+ T cells. The study's findings and limits: Under tofacitinib, numerous expanded lesional clonotypes remained detectable in scalp and blood.

Following RNA extraction, reverse transcription yielded cDNA that acted as the sequencing template. The repertoire was sequenced with immunoSEQ multiplex PCR; TCRdb's copy has only in-frame clones and lacks some. Of approximately 210,000 clones in the sample, 55% to 70% are singletons; the top ten hold 4% to 5%. Turning to this clone: What it recognizes is unknown.

The input for sequencing was CD4+ T cells sorted from blood, taken at week 4, from a patient treated with tofacitinib. The chain uses TRBV7-8 and TRBJ2-5; D is unclear. This receptor was obtained from a human donor with alopecia areata. The CDR3 sequence is CASSLGATKETQYF. In DNA form, the CDR3 reads TGTGCCAGCAGCTTAGGGGCTACTAAAGAGACCCAGTACTTC.